Shown below are 16 T cell receptor beta chains from a single sample sequenced in a study of cytomegalovirus exposure and HLA in healthy donors. A multiplex PCR was run with 60 Vbeta primers and 13 Jbeta primers. Generated by immunoSEQ multiplex PCR, the TCRdb table keeps only in-frame clones and is missing some. The profile shows 110,000 to 150,000 clones, 73% of them singletons. The sequencing sample was made of PBMCs. These receptors all come from a human donor in good health.

V usage is TRBV6-5 and J usage is TRBJ1-6; D not certain. Germline CDR1 MNHEY, CDR2 SVGAGI. V dropped 5 bases and J dropped 0 bases, with 8 bases sitting between them. The CDR3 length is 15 residues. The CDR3 bases are TGTGCCAGCAGTCTCAAGAGCTCCTATAATTCACCCCTCCACTTT. Its protein product is CASSLKSSYNSPLHF.

The V and J genes are TRBV19 and TRBJ1-2, with D unresolved. V was pared by 8 bases and J by 5 bases, with 9 bases between. CDR1 and CDR2 from the germline V gene are LNHDA and SQIVND (reference sequence). This CDR3 spans 11 amino acids. CDR3 residues: CASLGGYGYTF. CDR3 coding DNA: TGTGCCAGTCTCGGAGGGTATGGCTACACCTTC.

This clone came up once. Because the CDR3 is missing its conserved closing phenylalanine or tryptophan, this is likely a read error. Because the CDR3's place on the DNA is in doubt, the DNA is left out and the CDR3 is given as listed by TCRdb. The gene calls are TRBV6-6 and TRBJ2-4; the D call TRBD1 from the table was never checked on the DNA. The CDR3 is 13 residues long, counting both termini. Germline lookup yields CDR1 MNHNY and CDR2 SVGAGI (reference sequence). The chain's CDR3 is CASSKLRDRDIKV.

The chain couples TRBV28 to TRBJ2-3; D perhaps matches TRBD1 (5 bases). Germline V gene sequence: CDR1 MDHEN, CDR2 SYDVKM. V was shortened by 5 bases and J by 7 bases, with 19 bases between the two germline ends. The CDR3 contains 15 residues. CDR3 in amino acids: CASSRRQWGRNTQYF. The CDR3 nucleotides are TGTGCCAGCAGTCGCAGACAGTGGGGCCGGAATACGCAGTATTTT.

The J gene is TRBJ1-3, the V gene TRBV5-1, with 8 bases identical to TRBD1. Germline values: CDR1 SGHRS, CDR2 YFSETQ. The CDR3 contains 14 residues. Trimming took 5 bases from V and 4 from J; bases not matched to a gene: 5. CDR3 protein: CASRPGQGGNTIYF. The DNA for the CDR3 is TGCGCCAGCAGACCAGGACAGGGCGGAAACACCATATATTTT.

Comment on this clone: The same CDR3 arises from other DNA sequences in this sample as well. The gene calls are TRBV7-9 and TRBJ1-3, with 11 bases fitting TRBD1. The V gene's germline CDR1 is SEHNR and CDR2 FQNEAQ (reference sequence). V shed 0 bases and J 2 bases; nucleotides not matched to a gene: 3. This CDR3 spans 17 amino acids. CDR3 amino acids: CASSLAGQGEAGNTIYF. The DNA for the CDR3 is TGTGCCAGCAGCTTAGCGGGACAGGGGGAAGCTGGAAACACCATATATTTT.

This sequence joins TRBV28 and TRBJ1-5; no clear D. Trimming pared 2 bases from V and 7 bases from J, leaving 6 bases between. Germline values: CDR1 MDHEN, CDR2 SYDVKM. The CDR3 totals 12 residues. The CDR3 nucleotides read TGTGCCAGCAGTTTAGCGGTACAGCCCCAGCATTTT. Amino acids: CASSLAVQPQHF.

V and J are TRBV6-1 and TRBJ1-1; D gene unclear. CDR1 is MNHNS, CDR2 SASEGT, per germline. V lost 6 bases, J lost 4 bases, and 9 bases lay in between. CDR3 length: 12 residues. The CDR3 loop reads CASRERGTEAFF. CDR3 sequence (DNA): TGTGCCAGCAGGGAGCGAGGCACTGAAGCTTTCTTT.

This chain connects TRBV6-5 to TRBJ2-2; 10 nucleotides line up with TRBD1. V dropped 5 bases and J dropped 6; count of bases not matched to a gene: 0. Germline V gene lookup returns CDR1 MNHEY and CDR2 SVGAGI. This CDR3 has 13 residues. CDR3 protein: CASSGQGAGELFF. CDR3 nucleotide sequence: TGTGCCAGCAGTGGACAGGGGGCCGGGGAGCTGTTTTTT.

CDR3: CASSHAGGIPYEQYF. CDR3 DNA sequence: TGTGCCAGCAGCCATGCGGGAGGGATACCCTACGAGCAGTACTTC. The rearrangement links TRBV7-3 to TRBJ2-7; 9 bases are a match to TRBD2. Germline V lookup: CDR1 SGHTA, CDR2 FQGTGA. The CDR3 is 15 residues long. V was clipped by 5 bases and J by 2 bases; unmatched bases: 7.

This clone was counted a few times. The chain is built from TRBV7-9 and TRBJ2-7; a possible D gene is TRBD2 (5 bases). This CDR3 is 14 amino acids long. V lost 5 bases to trimming and J lost 0 bases, with 11 bases between them. Germline CDR1 is SEHNR and CDR2 is FQNEAQ (reference sequence). The CDR3 DNA is TGTGCCAGCAGCAGGTTGGGGAGCTCCTACGAGCAGTACTTC. Its translation: CASSRLGSSYEQYF. The entire variable domain, with the rest obtained from reference TRBV7-9 and TRBJ2-7, is as follows: DTGVSQNPRHKITKRGQNVTFRCDPISEHNRLYWYRQTLGQGPEFLTYFQNEAQLEKSRLLSDRFSAERPKGSFSTLEIQRTEQGDSAMYLCASSRLGSSYEQYFGPGTRLTVT.

The chain uses TRBV27 and TRBJ2-7; 7 positions agree with TRBD2. CDR3 size: 14 residues. The ends lost 2 bases at V and 3 bases at J; junction bases unmatched: 4. Per germline, CDR1 MNHEY and CDR2 SMNVEV (reference sequence). The CDR3 here is CASSLRGTNYEQYF. The CDR3 DNA reads as TGTGCCAGCAGTTTACGGGGGACTAACTACGAGCAGTACTTC.

This clone appeared a few times. The V gene is TRBV7-9, the J gene TRBJ2-7; maybe TRBD2 (6 bases). CDR1 and CDR2 (germline): SEHNR, FQNEAQ (reference sequence). The CDR3 is 16 amino acids. Trimming cost V 7 bases and J 3 bases, with 22 bases left between them. The chain's CDR3 is CASTNNPGDGIYEQYF. In DNA, the CDR3 is TGTGCCAGCACCAACAACCCGGGGGACGGAATCTACGAGCAGTACTTC.

Only a few counts were recorded for this clone. CDR3: CASRTSRGVKGEAFF. CDR3 coding DNA: TGTGCCAGCAGAACTTCTCGGGGGGTTAAAGGTGAAGCTTTCTTT. The chain recombines TRBV25-1 with TRBJ1-1; D is possibly TRBD1 (5 bases). Germline CDR1 reads MGHDK; CDR2 reads SYGVNS. The CDR3 runs 15 residues. V lost 6 bases, J lost 7 bases, and 21 bases lay in between.

This clone was observed once. The chain has TRBV27 and TRBJ1-2; 9 bases are a match to TRBD1. Trimming removed 7 bases from V and 1 base from J; junction bases left unmatched: 10. Germline CDR1 reads MNHEY; CDR2 reads SMNVEV (reference sequence). This CDR3 contains 16 residues. This chain's CDR3 is CASNPIGDRVNYGYTF. The CDR3 nucleotides read TGTGCCAGCAATCCGATAGGGGACAGGGTTAACTATGGCTACACCTTC.

The chain uses TRBV2 and TRBJ1-2; D remains ambiguous. Germline V gene lookup returns CDR1 SNHLY and CDR2 FYNNEI. This CDR3 spans 12 amino acids. Trimming pared 8 bases from V and 4 bases from J, leaving 11 bases between. The CDR3 here is CASSEQFYGYTF. The CDR3 DNA is TGTGCCAGCTCGGAACAGTTCTATGGCTACACCTTC.